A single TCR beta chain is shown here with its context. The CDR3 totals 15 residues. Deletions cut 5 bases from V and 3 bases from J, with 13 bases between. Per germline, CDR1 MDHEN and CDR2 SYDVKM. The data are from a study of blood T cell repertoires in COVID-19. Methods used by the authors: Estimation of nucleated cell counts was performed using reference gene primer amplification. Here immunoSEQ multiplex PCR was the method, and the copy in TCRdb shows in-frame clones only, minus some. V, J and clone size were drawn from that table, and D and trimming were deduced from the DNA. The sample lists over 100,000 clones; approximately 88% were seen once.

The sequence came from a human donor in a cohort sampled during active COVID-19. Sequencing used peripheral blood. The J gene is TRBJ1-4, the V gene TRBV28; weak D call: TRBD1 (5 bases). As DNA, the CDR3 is TGTGCCAGCAGTCTTGACAGTGGGGCTAATGAAAAACTGTTTTTT. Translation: CASSLDSGANEKLFF.